The 8 T cell receptor beta chains reported below all come from one sample, sequenced in a study of graft-versus-host responses after intestinal transplantation. This table comes from immunoSEQ multiplex PCR, and its TCRdb copy is limited to in-frame clones, with some not included. In the table there are 8,500 to 11,000 clones, roughly 29% of which are singletons. The source material was alloreactive CD4+ T cells from a mixed lymphocyte reaction culture, sampled before transplantation. Noted subset: CFSE-low proliferating T cells sorted from roughly six-day pre-transplant mixed lymphocyte reaction (GvH or HvG direction). The receptor source for this set is a human patient who was an organ donor for intestinal transplantation.

J is TRBJ2-5 and V is TRBV21-1; TRBD1, the table's D call, lacks a check against the DNA. TRBV21-1 counts as a pseudogene. The CDR3 spans 16 residues. The CDR3 bases are TGTGCCAGCAGCAAAGGTAGACAGGGGGCAAAAGAGACCCAGTACTTC. It translates to CASSKGRQGAKETQYF.

This clone turned up a few times. The V and J genes are TRBV7-7 and TRBJ2-1; no definite D call. This CDR3 comprises 15 residues. Trimming took 1 base from V and 0 from J, leaving 7 bases between them. In germline, CDR1 is SSHAT, CDR2 FNYEAQ (reference sequence). CDR3 in amino acids: CASSLGMDSYNEQFF. In DNA, the CDR3 is TGTGCCAGCAGCTTAGGAATGGACTCCTACAATGAGCAGTTCTTC.

The gene calls are TRBV5-1 and TRBJ1-1; D remains ambiguous. The CDR3 runs 13 residues. CDR1 is SGHRS and CDR2 is YFSETQ in the germline V gene. The V and J ends lost 2 bases and 0 bases respectively, with 5 bases between them. CDR3 residues: CASSFFMNTEAFF. DNA for the CDR3: TGCGCCAGCAGCTTCTTTATGAACACTGAAGCTTTCTTT.

This clone is labeled as medium-sized. The chain couples TRBV19 to TRBJ1-4, with 9 bases fitting TRBD1. J was trimmed by 0 bases and V by 2 bases; bases with no gene match: 10. CDR3 size: 19 residues. Looked up from germline, CDR1 is LNHDA and CDR2 is SQIVND (reference sequence). The CDR3 coding sequence is TGTGCCAGTAGTATACTCCCGGGACAGGGATATGCAACTAATGAAAAACTGTTTTTT. It codes for CASSILPGQGYATNEKLFF. Full variable domain (rest looked up from reference TRBV19 and TRBJ1-4): DGGITQSPKYLFRKEGQNVTLSCEQNLNHDAMYWYRQDPGQGLRLIYYSQIVNDFQKGDIAEGYSVSREKKESFPLTVTSAQKNPTAFYLCASSILPGQGYATNEKLFFGSGTQLSVL.

This clone was observed a single time. The genes are TRBV11-3 and TRBJ2-1; D unresolved. CDR1 SGHNT and CDR2 YENEEA come from the germline V gene. V shed 1 base and J shed 0 bases, with 7 bases lying between them. This CDR3 has 15 residues. Here the CDR3 DNA reads TGTGCCAGCAGCTTAGGGGCAAGCTCCTACAATGAGCAGTTCTTC. Protein: CASSLGASSYNEQFF.

This clone turned up a few times. The rearrangement uses TRBV28 and TRBJ1-3, with TRBD1 as a possible D gene (6 bases). Germline CDR1 reads MDHEN; CDR2 reads SYDVKM. The CDR3 contains 17 residues. The V gene lost 6 bases and the J gene lost 6 bases, with 24 bases spanning the gap. The CDR3: CASSLTGFLSGENTIYF. The CDR3 nucleotides are TGTGCCAGCAGCTTGACAGGCTTTCTCTCTGGCGAAAACACCATATATTTT.

V and J are TRBV2 and TRBJ1-3, with 10 bases lining up with TRBD1. The CDR3 extends over 14 amino acids. V trimming: 9 bases; J trimming: 0 bases; junction bases outside the gene matches: 2. CDR1 is SNHLY and CDR2 is FYNNEI in the germline V gene. Here the CDR3 reads CARGTGVSGNTIYF. CDR3 coding DNA: TGTGCCAGGGGGACAGGGGTCTCTGGAAACACCATATATTTT.

V and J are TRBV21-1 and TRBJ1-5. TRBV21-1 is termed a pseudogene. This CDR3 is built from 17 residues. The CDR3 bases are TGTGCCAGCGGGGGAGGGACCACAAGGGCATGGAATCAGCCCCAGCATTTT. Amino acid sequence: CASGGGTTRAWNQPQHF.